The clone carrying this T cell receptor beta chain was seen a handful of times. These data belong to a study of shared clonotypes between healthy human individuals. Using immunoSEQ multiplex PCR, the repertoire was profiled, and TCRdb retains in-frame clones only, with some absent. The top ten clones hold about 0.94% of a sample with 1 million to 1.2 million clones, roughly 77% of them seen once. This receptor was taken from a man between 18 and 29 years old in good health. Some clones in this sample may be carry-over from other donors' samples. The source material was memory CD4+ T cells from PBMCs. Subset denoted: CD45RA-negative fraction.

In DNA form, the CDR3 reads TGTGCCAGCAGCCCCGGGACTAGCCAGTCCTACGAGCAGTACTTC. Translating it yields CASSPGTSQSYEQYF. The chain carries TRBV11-3 and TRBJ2-7, with 9 bases matching TRBD2. The CDR3 runs 15 residues. CDR1 is SGHNT and CDR2 is YENEEA in the germline V gene. J gave up 1 base and V 5 bases, and 6 bases lay outside the gene matches.